One and the same sample provided the 13 T cell receptor beta chains below, sequenced in a study of early stage breast cancer tumors. TCRdb's copy holds only in-frame clones and misses some; the assay was immunoSEQ multiplex PCR. The table lists about 72,000 clones, roughly three quarters of them singletons. Material for sequencing was blood. The receptors shown here come from a person in their sixties with breast cancer.

The chain couples TRBV2 to TRBJ2-3; 12 positions match TRBD1. V trimming: 6 bases; J trimming: 6 bases; junction bases outside the gene matches: 7. This CDR3 has 15 residues. Per germline, CDR1 SNHLY and CDR2 FYNNEI. CDR3 residues: CASRGPGQGADTQYF. The CDR3 bases are TGTGCCAGCAGGGGGCCGGGACAGGGGGCGGATACGCAGTATTTT.

V usage is TRBV11-2 and J usage is TRBJ1-4, with a weak D call TRBD1 (6 bases). The germline gives CDR1 SGHAT, CDR2 FQNNGV. This CDR3 has 15 residues. V was pared by 1 base and J by 12 bases, with 18 bases between. CDR3 nucleotide sequence: TGTGCCAGCAGCTTAGGTACAGGGCCTCTGGGCGAACTGTTTTTT. Amino acid sequence: CASSLGTGPLGELFF.

The V call is TRBV28, the J call TRBJ1-5, with 7 bases that match TRBD1. The CDR3 is made up of 14 amino acids. The germline CDR1 and CDR2 sequences are MDHEN and SYDVKM. After removal of 4 bases from V and 6 bases from J, the junction contained 6 bases not matched to a gene. The CDR3 loop reads CASSSTGLGQPQHF. CDR3 nucleotide sequence: TGTGCCAGCAGTTCGACAGGGTTGGGTCAGCCCCAGCATTTT.

The chain combines TRBV2 with TRBJ2-3; tentatively, D is TRBD1 (6 bases). V was shortened by 6 bases and J by 0 bases, with 13 bases between the two germline ends. Germline V gene data show CDR1 as SNHLY and CDR2 as FYNNEI. The CDR3 sequence is 15 residues long. CDR3 protein: CASRGMGTSTDTQYF. The CDR3 DNA reads TGTGCCAGCAGGGGGATGGGGACAAGCACAGATACGCAGTATTTT.

The chain recombines TRBV6-6 with TRBJ1-1; 7 bases fit TRBD1. Germline CDR1 MNHNY, CDR2 SVGAGI (reference sequence). V was clipped by 5 bases and J by 4 bases; unmatched bases: 4. CDR3 length: 13 amino acids. For the CDR3, the DNA is TGTGCCAGCAGTGTGACAGGGACCACTGAAGCTTTCTTT. Protein sequence: CASSVTGTTEAFF.

This rearrangement joins TRBV18 to TRBJ2-5; D gene unclear. The CDR3 is 12 residues long. The germline V gene encodes CDR1 KGHSH and CDR2 LQKENI. V lost 4 bases to trimming and J lost 5 bases, with 8 bases between them. CDR3 residues: CASSRSEETQYF. The CDR3 coding sequence is TGTGCCAGCTCACGGTCGGAGGAGACCCAGTACTTC.

This clone was counted a few times. The V gene is TRBV4-1, the J gene TRBJ2-3; TRBD1 is a possible D gene (6 bases). Deletions cut 4 bases from V and 12 bases from J, with 14 bases between. CDR1 and CDR2 from the germline V gene are MGHRA and YSYEKL. The CDR3 contains 12 residues. CDR3 region: CASSLDRSIQYF. CDR3 nucleotides: TGCGCCAGCAGCCTCGACAGGAGTATTCAGTATTTT.

The chain has TRBV11-2 and TRBJ2-7; unclear D gene. The CDR3 covers 13 residues. V lost 5 bases and J lost 4, with 12 bases in between. Germline CDR1 and CDR2: SGHAT and FQNNGV. The chain's CDR3 is CASSLPWAYEQYF. The DNA of the CDR3 is TGTGCCAGCAGCCTCCCCTGGGCTTACGAGCAGTACTTC.

V is TRBV28 and J is TRBJ1-5, with TRBD1 matching over 7 bases. CDR1 MDHEN and CDR2 SYDVKM come from the germline V gene. Unmatched junction bases numbered 6, after V lost 2 bases and J lost 5 bases. The CDR3 runs 15 residues. CDR3 region: CASSLVVGGYQPQHF. The CDR3 DNA is TGTGCCAGCAGTTTAGTGGTAGGGGGCTATCAGCCCCAGCATTTT. Combining the CDR3 with reference TRBV28 and TRBJ1-5 gives the whole variable domain DVKVTQSSRYLVKRTGEKVFLECVQDMDHENMFWYRQDPGLGLRLIYFSYDVKMKEKGDIPEGYSVSREKKERFSLILESASTNQTSMYLCASSLVVGGYQPQHFGDGTRLSIL.

This rearrangement joins TRBV30 to TRBJ2-7; 9 bases agree with TRBD1. The CDR3 totals 15 residues. The ends lost 3 bases at V and 4 bases at J; junction bases unmatched: 10. Germline V gene sequence: CDR1 GTSNPN, CDR2 SVGIG (reference sequence). CDR3 nucleotide sequence: TGTGCCTGGAGGGCACGGGACAGGGCCGGTTACGAGCAGTACTTC. Its protein product is CAWRARDRAGYEQYF.

The V call is TRBV6-1, the J call TRBJ1-1; maybe TRBD1 (6 bases). V was clipped by 7 bases and J by 7 bases, with 22 bases between them. The CDR3 runs 15 residues. The V gene's germline CDR1 is MNHNS and CDR2 SASEGT. The CDR3 here is CASNGGGTLGGEAFF. Written as DNA, the CDR3 is TGTGCCAGCAATGGGGGGGGGACACTTGGGGGTGAAGCTTTCTTT.

The rearrangement joins TRBV2 to TRBJ2-1, with D uncertain. The CDR3 is 12 residues long. With 5 bases removed from V and 9 bases from J, the gap between germline ends came to 11 bases. Per the germline V gene, CDR1 is SNHLY and CDR2 is FYNNEI. CDR3 loop: CASSRNYGEQFF. The CDR3 nucleotides read TGTGCCAGCAGTAGGAATTACGGTGAGCAGTTCTTC.

The chain recombines TRBV9 with TRBJ1-1, with D maybe TRBD1 (6 bases). V was trimmed by 0 bases and J by 6 bases, leaving 15 bases between them. Germline V lookup: CDR1 SGDLS, CDR2 YYNGEE. This CDR3 has 15 amino acids. The CDR3 is CASSVGVAGAAEAFF. The CDR3 DNA is TGTGCCAGCAGCGTAGGTGTCGCAGGGGCGGCTGAAGCTTTCTTT.